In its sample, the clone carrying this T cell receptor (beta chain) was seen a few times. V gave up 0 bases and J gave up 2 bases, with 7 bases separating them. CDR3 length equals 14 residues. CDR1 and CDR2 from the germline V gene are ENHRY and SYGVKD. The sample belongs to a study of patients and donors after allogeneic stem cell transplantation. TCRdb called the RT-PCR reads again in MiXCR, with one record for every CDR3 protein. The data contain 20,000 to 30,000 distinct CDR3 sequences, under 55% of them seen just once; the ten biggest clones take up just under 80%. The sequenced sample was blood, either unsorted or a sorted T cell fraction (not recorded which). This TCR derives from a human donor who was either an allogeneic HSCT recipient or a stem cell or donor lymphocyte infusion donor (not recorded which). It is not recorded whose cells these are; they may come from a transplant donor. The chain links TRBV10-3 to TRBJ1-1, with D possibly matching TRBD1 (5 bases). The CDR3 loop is CAISESGGNTEAFF. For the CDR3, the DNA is TGTGCCATCAGTGAGTCGGGGGGAAACACTGAAGCTTTCTTT.